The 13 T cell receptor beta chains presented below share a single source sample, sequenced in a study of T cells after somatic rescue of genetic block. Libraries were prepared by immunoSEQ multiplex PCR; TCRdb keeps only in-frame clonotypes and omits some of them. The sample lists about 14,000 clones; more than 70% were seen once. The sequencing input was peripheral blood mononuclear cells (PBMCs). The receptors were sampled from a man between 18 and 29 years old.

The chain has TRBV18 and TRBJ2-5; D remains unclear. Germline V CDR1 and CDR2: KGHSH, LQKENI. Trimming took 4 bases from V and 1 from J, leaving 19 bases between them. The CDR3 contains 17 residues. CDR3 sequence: CASSRPGPLPGQETQYF. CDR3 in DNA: TGTGCCAGCTCACGACCGGGCCCCCTCCCGGGCCAAGAGACCCAGTACTTC.

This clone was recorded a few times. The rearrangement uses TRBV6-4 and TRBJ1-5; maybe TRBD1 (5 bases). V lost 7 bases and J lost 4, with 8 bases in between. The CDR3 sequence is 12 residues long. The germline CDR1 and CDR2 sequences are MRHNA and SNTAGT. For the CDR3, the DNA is TGTGCCAGCAATACAGGTAATCAGCCCCAGCATTTT. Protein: CASNTGNQPQHF.

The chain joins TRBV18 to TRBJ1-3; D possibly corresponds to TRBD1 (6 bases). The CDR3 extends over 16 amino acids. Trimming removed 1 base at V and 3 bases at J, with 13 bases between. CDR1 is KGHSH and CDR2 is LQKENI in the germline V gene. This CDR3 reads CASSPRRGAYGNTIYF. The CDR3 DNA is TGTGCCAGCTCACCACGGCGGGGGGCTTATGGAAACACCATATATTTT.

The CDR3 DNA reads TGTGCCAGTAGTCCCCACAGGGATCCCTACGAGCAGTACTTC. This translates into CASSPHRDPYEQYF. The chain has TRBV19 and TRBJ2-7; a weak D match, TRBD1 (6 bases). The V end lost 5 bases, the J end lost 2 bases, and 13 bases lay between the germline ends. CDR3 length equals 14 residues. CDR1 is LNHDA, CDR2 SQIVND, per germline (reference sequence).

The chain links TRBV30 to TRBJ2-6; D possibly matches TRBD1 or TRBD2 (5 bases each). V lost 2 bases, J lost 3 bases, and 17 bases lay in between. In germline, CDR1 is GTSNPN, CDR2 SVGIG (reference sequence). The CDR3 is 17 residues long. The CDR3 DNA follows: TGTGCCTGGAGTCCCTCCCCGTGGGGGAATGGGGCCAACGTCCTGACTTTC. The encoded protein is CAWSPSPWGNGANVLTF.

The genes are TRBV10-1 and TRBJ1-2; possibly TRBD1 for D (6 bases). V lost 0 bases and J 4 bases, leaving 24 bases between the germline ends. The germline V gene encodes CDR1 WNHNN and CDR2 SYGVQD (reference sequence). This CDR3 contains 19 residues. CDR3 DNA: TGCGCCAGCAGTGAGTCCCGATACTTCTGGACAGAGTCGGCCTATGGCTACACCTTC. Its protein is CASSESRYFWTESAYGYTF.

Here the CDR3 reads CASSLGQGDGYTF. CDR3 nucleotide sequence: TGTGCCAGCAGCCTGGGACAGGGTGATGGCTACACCTTC. The chain uses TRBV14 and TRBJ1-2; 9 bases line up with TRBD1. CDR3 length: 13 amino acids. Unmatched junction bases numbered 3, after V lost 4 bases and J lost 6 bases. Per the germline V gene, CDR1 is SGHDN and CDR2 is FVKESK.

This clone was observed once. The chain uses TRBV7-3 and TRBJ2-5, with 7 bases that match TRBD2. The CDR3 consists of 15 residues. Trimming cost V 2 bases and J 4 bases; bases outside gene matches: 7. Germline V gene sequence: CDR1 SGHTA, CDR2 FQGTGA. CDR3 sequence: CASSLEKGRVETQYF. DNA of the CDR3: TGTGCCAGCAGCTTAGAGAAGGGGAGGGTAGAGACCCAGTACTTC.

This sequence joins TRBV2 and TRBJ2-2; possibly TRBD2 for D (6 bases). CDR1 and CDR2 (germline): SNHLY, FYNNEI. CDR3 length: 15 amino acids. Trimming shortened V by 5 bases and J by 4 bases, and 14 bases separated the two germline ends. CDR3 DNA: TGTGCCAGCAGTTACCAGACTAGGTCCACCGGGGAGCTGTTTTTT. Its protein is CASSYQTRSTGELFF.

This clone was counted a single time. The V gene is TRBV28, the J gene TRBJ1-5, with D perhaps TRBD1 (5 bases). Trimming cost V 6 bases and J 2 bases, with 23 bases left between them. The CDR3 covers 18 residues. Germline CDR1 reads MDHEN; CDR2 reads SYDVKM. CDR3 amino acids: CASSPKGFLRTGNQPQHF. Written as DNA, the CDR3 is TGTGCCAGCAGCCCTAAGGGGTTTCTTAGGACGGGCAATCAGCCCCAGCATTTT.

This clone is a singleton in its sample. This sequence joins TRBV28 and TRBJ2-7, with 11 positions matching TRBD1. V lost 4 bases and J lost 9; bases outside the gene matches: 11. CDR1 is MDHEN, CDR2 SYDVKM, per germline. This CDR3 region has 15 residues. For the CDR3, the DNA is TGTGCCAGCAGTTCCTCTCGGACAGGGGGCCTCAGGCAGTACTTC. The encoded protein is CASSSSRTGGLRQYF.

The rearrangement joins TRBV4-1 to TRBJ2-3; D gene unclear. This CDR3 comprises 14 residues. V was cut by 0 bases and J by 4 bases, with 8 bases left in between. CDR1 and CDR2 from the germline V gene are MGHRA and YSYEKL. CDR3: CASSQDRRSDTQYF. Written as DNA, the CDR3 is TGCGCCAGCAGCCAAGATCGACGATCAGATACGCAGTATTTT.

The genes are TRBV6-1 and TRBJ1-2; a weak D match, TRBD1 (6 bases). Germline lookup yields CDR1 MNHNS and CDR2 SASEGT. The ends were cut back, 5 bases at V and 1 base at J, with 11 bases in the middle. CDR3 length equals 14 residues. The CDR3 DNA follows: TGTGCCAGCAGTACAGGGAGTATTAACTATGGCTACACCTTC. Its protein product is CASSTGSINYGYTF.